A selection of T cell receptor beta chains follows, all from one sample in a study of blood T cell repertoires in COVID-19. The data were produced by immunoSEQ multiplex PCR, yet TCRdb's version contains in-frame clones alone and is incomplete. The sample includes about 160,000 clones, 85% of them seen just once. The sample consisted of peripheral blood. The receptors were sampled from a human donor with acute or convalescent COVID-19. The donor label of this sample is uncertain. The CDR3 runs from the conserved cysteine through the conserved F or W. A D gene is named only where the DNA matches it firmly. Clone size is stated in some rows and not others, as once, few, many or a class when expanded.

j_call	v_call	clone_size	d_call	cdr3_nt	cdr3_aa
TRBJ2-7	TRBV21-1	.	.	TGTGCCAGCAGCAAACCCCCTCGTCAGTACACCTACGAGCAGTACTTC	CASSKPPRQYTYEQYF
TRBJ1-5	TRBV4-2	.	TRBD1	TGTGCCAGCAGCCAAGGAGGGACAGGGGTCAATCAGCCCCAGCATTTT	CASSQGGTGVNQPQHF
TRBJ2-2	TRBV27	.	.	TGTGCCAGCAAGGACAGACTGAACACCGGGGAGCTGTTTTTT	CASKDRLNTGELFF
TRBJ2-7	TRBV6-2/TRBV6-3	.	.	TGTGCCAGCAGTTCTAGGACAGAGCTGACCTACGAGCAGTACTTC	CASSSRTELTYEQYF
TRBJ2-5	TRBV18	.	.	TGTGCCAGCTCACCACCAAGGGGAGGTGGGCAAGAGACCCAGTACTTC	CASSPPRGGGQETQYF
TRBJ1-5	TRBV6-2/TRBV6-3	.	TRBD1	TGTGCCAGCAGCTCCCTGCTTCGCCTACAGGGGTTCGTCAATCAGCCCCAGCATTTT	CASSSLLRLQGFVNQPQHF
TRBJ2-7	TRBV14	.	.	TGTGCCAGCAGCCAAGCCGGGTCTATGAAGTACTTC	CASSQAGSMKYF
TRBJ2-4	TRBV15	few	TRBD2	TGTGCCACCAGCAGAGATCTCTATTCGGGTCGGGGGGGCCGAGAAGCCAAAAACATTCAGTACTTC	CATSRDLYSGRGGREAKNIQYF
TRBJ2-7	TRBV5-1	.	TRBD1	TGCGCCAGCAGCCCGGGTAGGGACAGGGGATGGTACGAGCAGTACTTC	CASSPGRDRGWYEQYF
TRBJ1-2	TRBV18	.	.	TGTGCCAGCTCACCACTAGCAGAGGGCTATGGCTACACCTTC	CASSPLAEGYGYTF
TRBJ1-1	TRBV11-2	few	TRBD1	TGTGCCAGCAGCCCAAGGATGCCGGGACAGACCGGAAAAGCTTTCTTT	CASSPRMPGQTGKAFF
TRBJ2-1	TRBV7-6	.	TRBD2	TGTGCCAGCGCCACTAGCGGGGGTACCTACAATGAGCAGTTCTTC	CASATSGGTYNEQFF
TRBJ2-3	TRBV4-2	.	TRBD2	TGTGCCAGCAGCCAAGATCGTCTTTTAGCGGGGGCCACAGATACGCAGTATTTT	CASSQDRLLAGATDTQYF
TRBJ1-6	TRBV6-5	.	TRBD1	TGTGCCAGCAGTTACTCGGGACAGAATAATTCACCCCTCCACTTT	CASSYSGQNNSPLHF
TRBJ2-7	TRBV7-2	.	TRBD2	TGTGCCAGCAGCTTGAGCGGGGGAAGGGAGCAGTACTTC	CASSLSGGREQYF
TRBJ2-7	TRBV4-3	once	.	TGCGCCAGCAGCCGAAGACAGGAACCCTCCTACGAGCAGTACTTC	CASSRRQEPSYEQYF
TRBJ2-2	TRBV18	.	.	TGTGCCAGCTCACGAACGCCTAAGACAACCGGGCCGCGGGGCTACACCGGGGAGCTGTTTTTT	CASSRTPKTTGPRGYTGELFF
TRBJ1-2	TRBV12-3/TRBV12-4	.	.	TGTGCCAGCAGTCTTCTAAGGGGCTATGGCTACACCTTC	CASSLLRGYGYTF
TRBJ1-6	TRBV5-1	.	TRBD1	TGCGCCAGCAGCTCCCGGGACAGCCTAAATTCACCCCTCCACTTT	CASSSRDSLNSPLHF
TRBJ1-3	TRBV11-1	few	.	TGTGCCAGCAGCTTCTCTAAACGTGGAAACACCATATATTTT	CASSFSKRGNTIYF
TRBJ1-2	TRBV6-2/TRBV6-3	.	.	TGTGCCAGCAGTTTCCTAGAGGGCTACACCTTC	CASSFLEGYTF
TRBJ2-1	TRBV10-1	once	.	TGCGCCAGCAGTGTCAACCTGGGCGGGGAGCAGTTCTTC	CASSVNLGGEQFF
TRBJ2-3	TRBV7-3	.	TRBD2	TGTGCCAGCAGCTTCCGCCCGGGACTAGCGACAGATACGCAGTATTTT	CASSFRPGLATDTQYF